Sequencing of this T cell receptor (beta chain) was carried out in a study of control samples from healthy donors and cancer patients. Some clones are missing from TCRdb's copy, which holds only in-frame ones; the method was immunoSEQ multiplex PCR. The sample consists of under 200,000 clones, approximately 94% of them appearing once. Deletions cut 0 bases from V and 1 base from J, with 12 bases between. CDR1 is MNHEY, CDR2 SMNVEV, per germline (reference sequence). The CDR3 runs 16 residues. The sequencing sample was made of PBMCs. The source of this sequence is a man aged 60 to 75 with colorectal cancer. The chain combines TRBV27 with TRBJ1-2, with D perhaps matching TRBD1 (6 bases). Written as DNA, the CDR3 is TGTGCCAGCAGTTTATCCGGGTTAGGGGGTAACTATGGCTACACCTTC. Protein product: CASSLSGLGGNYGYTF.